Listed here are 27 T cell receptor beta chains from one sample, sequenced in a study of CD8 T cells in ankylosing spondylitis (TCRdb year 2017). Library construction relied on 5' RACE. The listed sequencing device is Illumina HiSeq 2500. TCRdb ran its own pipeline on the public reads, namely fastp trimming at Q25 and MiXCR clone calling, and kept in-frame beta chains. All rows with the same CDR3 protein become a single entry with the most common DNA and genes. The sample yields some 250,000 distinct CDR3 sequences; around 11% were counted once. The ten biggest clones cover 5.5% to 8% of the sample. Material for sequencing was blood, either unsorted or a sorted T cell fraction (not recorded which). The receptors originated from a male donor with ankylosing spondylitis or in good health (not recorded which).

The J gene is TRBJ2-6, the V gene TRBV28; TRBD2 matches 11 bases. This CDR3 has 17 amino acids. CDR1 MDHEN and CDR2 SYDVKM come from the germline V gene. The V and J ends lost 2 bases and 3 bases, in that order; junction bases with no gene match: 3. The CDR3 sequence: CASSLTLAGDGANVLTF. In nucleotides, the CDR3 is TGTGCCAGCAGTTTAACACTAGCGGGAGATGGGGCCAACGTCCTGACTTTC.

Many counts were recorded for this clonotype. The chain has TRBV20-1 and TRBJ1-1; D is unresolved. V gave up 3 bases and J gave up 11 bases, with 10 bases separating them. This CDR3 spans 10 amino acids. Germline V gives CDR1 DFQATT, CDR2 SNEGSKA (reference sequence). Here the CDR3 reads CSASSVGAFF. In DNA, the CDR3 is TGCAGTGCTAGTTCCGTCGGGGCTTTCTTT.

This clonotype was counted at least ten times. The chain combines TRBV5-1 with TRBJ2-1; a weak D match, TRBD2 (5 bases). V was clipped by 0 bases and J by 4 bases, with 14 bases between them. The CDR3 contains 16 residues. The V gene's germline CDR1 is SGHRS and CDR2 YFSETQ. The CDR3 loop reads CASSLGVSAGYNEQFF. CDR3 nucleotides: TGCGCCAGCAGCTTGGGGGTTAGCGCCGGGTACAATGAGCAGTTCTTC.

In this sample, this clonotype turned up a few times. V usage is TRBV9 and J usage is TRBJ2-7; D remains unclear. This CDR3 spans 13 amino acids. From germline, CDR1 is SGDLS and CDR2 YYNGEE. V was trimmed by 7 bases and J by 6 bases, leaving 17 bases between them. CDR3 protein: CASAMGSTTEQYF. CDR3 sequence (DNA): TGTGCCAGCGCCATGGGCAGTACGACCGAGCAGTACTTC.

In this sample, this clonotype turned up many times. The CDR3 nucleotides are TGCAGTGCTCTAAGGACTGCCTTGGATACGCAGTATTTT. It translates to CSALRTALDTQYF. The J gene is TRBJ2-3, the V gene TRBV20-1, with D tentatively TRBD2 (5 bases). The V gene lost 5 bases and the J gene lost 6 bases, with 15 bases spanning the gap. The CDR3 runs 13 residues. The germline V gene has CDR1 DFQATT and CDR2 SNEGSKA (reference sequence).

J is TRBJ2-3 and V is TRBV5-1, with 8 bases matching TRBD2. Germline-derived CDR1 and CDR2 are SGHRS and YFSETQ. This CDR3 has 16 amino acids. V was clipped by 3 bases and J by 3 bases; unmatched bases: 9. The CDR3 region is CASSSVGAGGTDTQYF. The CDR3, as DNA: TGCGCCAGCAGCTCCGTCGGCGCGGGGGGAACAGATACGCAGTATTTT.

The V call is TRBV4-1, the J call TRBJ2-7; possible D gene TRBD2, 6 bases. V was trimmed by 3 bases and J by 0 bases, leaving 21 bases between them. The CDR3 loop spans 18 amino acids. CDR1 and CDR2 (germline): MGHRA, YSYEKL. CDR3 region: CASSQHLGGTANSYEQYF. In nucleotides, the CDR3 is TGCGCCAGCAGCCAGCACCTTGGGGGGACCGCTAACTCCTACGAGCAGTACTTC.

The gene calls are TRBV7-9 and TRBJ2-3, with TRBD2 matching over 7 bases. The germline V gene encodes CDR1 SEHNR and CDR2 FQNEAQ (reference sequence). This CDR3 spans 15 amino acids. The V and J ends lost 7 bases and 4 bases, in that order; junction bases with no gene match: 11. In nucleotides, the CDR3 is TGTGCCAGCATTGGGGTAGCGGGCCGTCCAGATACGCAGTATTTT. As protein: CASIGVAGRPDTQYF.

The CDR3 sequence is CASSLGQGFGNEQFF. The DNA of the CDR3 is TGTGCCAGCAGCTTAGGCCAGGGATTTGGCAATGAGCAGTTCTTC. V is TRBV11-2 and J is TRBJ2-1; a possible D gene is TRBD1 (5 bases). The germline V gene encodes CDR1 SGHAT and CDR2 FQNNGV. V was cut by 1 base and J by 6 bases, with 13 bases left in between. This CDR3 contains 15 residues.

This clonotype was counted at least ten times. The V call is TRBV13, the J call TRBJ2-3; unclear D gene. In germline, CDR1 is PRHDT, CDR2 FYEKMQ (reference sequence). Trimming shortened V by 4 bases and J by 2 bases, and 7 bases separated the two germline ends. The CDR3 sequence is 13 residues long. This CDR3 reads CASSSTLTDTQYF. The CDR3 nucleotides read TGTGCCAGCAGCTCGACACTCACAGATACGCAGTATTTT.

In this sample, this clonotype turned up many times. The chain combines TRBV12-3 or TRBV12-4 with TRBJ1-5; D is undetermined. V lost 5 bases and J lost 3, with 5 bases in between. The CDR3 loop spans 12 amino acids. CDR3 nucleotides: TGTGCCAGCAGTGCCTCCAATCAGCCCCAGCATTTT. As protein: CASSASNQPQHF.

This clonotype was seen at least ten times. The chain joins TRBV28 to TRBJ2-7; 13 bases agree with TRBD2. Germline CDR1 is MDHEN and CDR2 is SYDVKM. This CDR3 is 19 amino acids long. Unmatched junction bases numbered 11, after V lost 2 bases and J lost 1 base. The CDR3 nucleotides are TGTGCCAGCAGTTTACCTCCCTGGACTAGCGGGAGTGGGTCCTACGAGCAGTACTTC. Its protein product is CASSLPPWTSGSGSYEQYF.

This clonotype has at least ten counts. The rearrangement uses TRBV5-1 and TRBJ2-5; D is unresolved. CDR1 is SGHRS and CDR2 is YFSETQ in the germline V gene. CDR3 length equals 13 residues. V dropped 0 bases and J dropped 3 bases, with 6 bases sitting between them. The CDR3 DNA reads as TGCGCCAGCAGCTTGGGTGGGGAAGAGACCCAGTACTTC. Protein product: CASSLGGEETQYF.

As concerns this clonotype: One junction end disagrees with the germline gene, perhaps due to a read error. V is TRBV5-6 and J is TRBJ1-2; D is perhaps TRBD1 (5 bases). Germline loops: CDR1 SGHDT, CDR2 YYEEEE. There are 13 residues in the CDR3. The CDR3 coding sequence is TGTGCCAGCAGCTTGTTCAGGGAGGTTCTTCTGCTCTTC. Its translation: CASSLFREVLLLF.

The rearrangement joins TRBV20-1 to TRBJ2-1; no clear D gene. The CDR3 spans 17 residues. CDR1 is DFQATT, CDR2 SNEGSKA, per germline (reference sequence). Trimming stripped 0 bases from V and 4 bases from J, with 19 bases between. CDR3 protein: CSARDLTQEWKYNEQFF. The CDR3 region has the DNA TGCAGTGCTAGAGACCTTACCCAAGAATGGAAGTACAATGAGCAGTTCTTC.

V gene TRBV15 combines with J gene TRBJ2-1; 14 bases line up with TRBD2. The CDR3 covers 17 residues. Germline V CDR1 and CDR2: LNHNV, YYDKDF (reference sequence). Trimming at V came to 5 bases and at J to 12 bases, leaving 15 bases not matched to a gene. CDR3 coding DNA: TGTGCCACCAGCGAAGGGACTAGCGGGAGTGAAAGAGTGGTGCAGTTCTTC. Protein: CATSEGTSGSERVVQFF. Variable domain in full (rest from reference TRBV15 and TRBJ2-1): DAMVIQNPRYQVTQFGKPVTLSCSQTLNHNVMYWYQQKSSQAPKLLFHYYDKDFNNEADTPDNFQSRRPNTSFCFLDIRSPGLGDTAMYLCATSEGTSGSERVVQFFGPGTRLTVL.

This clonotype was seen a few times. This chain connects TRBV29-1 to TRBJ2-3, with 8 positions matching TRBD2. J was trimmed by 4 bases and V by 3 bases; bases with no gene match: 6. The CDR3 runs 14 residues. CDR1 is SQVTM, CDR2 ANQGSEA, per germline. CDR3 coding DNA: TGCAGCGTTGAGACGAGCGGGGGATCAGATACGCAGTATTTT. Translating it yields CSVETSGGSDTQYF.

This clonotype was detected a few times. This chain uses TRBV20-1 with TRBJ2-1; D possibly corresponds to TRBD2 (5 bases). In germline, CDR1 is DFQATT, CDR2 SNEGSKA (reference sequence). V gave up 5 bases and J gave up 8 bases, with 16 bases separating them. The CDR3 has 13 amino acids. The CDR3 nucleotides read TGCAGTGCTCCGTTCGGGGTGAGCGATGAGCAGTTCTTC. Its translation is CSAPFGVSDEQFF.

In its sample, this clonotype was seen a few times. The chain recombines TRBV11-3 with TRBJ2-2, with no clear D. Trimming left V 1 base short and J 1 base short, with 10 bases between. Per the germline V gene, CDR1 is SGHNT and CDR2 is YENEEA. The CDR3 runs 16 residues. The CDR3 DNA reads TGTGCCAGCAGCTTAGTAGTTAAACTGAACACCGGGGAGCTGTTTTTT. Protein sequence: CASSLVVKLNTGELFF.

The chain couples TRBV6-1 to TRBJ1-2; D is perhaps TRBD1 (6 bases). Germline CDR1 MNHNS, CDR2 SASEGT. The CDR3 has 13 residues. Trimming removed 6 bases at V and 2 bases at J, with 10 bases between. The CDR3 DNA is TGTGCCAGCAGAACTGACAGGAACTATGGCTACACCTTC. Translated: CASRTDRNYGYTF.

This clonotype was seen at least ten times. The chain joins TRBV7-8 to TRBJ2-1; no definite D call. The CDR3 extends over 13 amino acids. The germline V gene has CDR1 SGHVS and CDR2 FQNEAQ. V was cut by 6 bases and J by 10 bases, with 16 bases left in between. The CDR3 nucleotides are TGTGCCAGCAGACCTGGTGGCCGTTTGGAGCAGTTCTTC. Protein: CASRPGGRLEQFF.

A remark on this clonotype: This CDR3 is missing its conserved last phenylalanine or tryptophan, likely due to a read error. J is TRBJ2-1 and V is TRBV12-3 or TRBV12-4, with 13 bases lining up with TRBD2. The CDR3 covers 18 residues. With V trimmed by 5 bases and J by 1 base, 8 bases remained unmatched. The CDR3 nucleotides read TGTGCCAGCAGTATTGGACTAGCGGGAGTAGAGTCCTACAATGAGCAGTTCTAC. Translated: CASSIGLAGVESYNEQFY.

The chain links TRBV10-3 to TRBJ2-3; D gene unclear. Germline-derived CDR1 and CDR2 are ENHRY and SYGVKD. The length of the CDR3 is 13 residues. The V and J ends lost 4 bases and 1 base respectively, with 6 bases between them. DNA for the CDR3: TGTGCCATCAGTGGGGAAGGCACAGATACGCAGTATTTT. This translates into CAISGEGTDTQYF.

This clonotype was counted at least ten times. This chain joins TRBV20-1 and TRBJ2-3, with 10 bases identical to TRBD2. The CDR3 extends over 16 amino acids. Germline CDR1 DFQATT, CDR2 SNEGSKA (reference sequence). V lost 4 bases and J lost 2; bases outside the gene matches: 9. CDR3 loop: CSAKGGLAEYTDTQYF. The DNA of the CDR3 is TGCAGTGCTAAAGGTGGACTAGCGGAATACACAGATACGCAGTATTTT.

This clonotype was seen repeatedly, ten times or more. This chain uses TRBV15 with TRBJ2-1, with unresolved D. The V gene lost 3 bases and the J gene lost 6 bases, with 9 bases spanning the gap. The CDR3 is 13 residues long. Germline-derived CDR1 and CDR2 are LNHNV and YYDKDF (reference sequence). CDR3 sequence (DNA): TGTGCCACCAGCAGTCAATCCGCCAATGAGCAGTTCTTC. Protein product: CATSSQSANEQFF.

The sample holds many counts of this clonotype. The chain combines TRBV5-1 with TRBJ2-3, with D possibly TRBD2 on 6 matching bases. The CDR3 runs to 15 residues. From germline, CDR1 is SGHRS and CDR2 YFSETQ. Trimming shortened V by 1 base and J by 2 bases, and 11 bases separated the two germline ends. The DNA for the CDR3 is TGCGCCAGCAGCTTGCAGCGGGCTATCACAGATACGCAGTATTTT. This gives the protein CASSLQRAITDTQYF.

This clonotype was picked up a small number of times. The CDR3 region has the DNA TGTGCCAGCAGCCAATGGGGGGGGACCCAGTACTTC. Its translation: CASSQWGGTQYF. J is TRBJ2-5 and V is TRBV3-1; 7 bases map to TRBD2. The CDR3 is 12 amino acids. V lost 2 bases to trimming and J lost 7 bases; unmatched junction nucleotides: 1. Germline V lookup: CDR1 LGHDT, CDR2 YNNKEL (reference sequence).